This T cell receptor (beta chain) was found in a study of blood T cell repertoires in COVID-19. This CDR3 has 16 amino acids. The J segment lost 4 bases and the V segment lost 2 bases, leaving 6 bases of the junction unmatched. Germline V gene lookup returns CDR1 MDHEN and CDR2 SYDVKM. Data came from immunoSEQ multiplex PCR; TCRdb stores just in-frame clones and leaves some out. The repertoire includes 150,000 to 200,000 clones, roughly four fifths of them detected once, and 9.5% to 12% sits in the top ten. The rearrangement uses TRBV28 and TRBJ2-7, with 12 bases identical to TRBD2. The sequenced sample consisted of PBMCs or T cells enriched from blood (not recorded which). This TCR derives from a man aged 45-60 years who had recovered from COVID-19. CDR3 residues: CASSLILAGGSYEQYF. For the CDR3, the DNA is TGTGCCAGCAGTTTAATACTAGCGGGAGGTTCATACGAGCAGTACTTC.